The present T cell receptor (beta chain) was sequenced within a study of monozygotic twins with inflammatory bowel disease. After re-calling the 5' RACE reads, TCRdb lists one entry per CDR3 protein, DNA absent. Its table lists about 110,000 distinct CDR3 sequences. The sequence came from a human donor with ulcerative colitis or Crohn's disease, or a healthy co-twin of an affected twin (not recorded which). Sample: blood.

CDR3 protein: CASSQDLASKARQFF. V is TRBV3-1 and J is TRBJ2-1; with no DNA, the TCRdb D assignment of TRBD2 cannot be verified. Looked up from germline, CDR1 is LGHDT and CDR2 is YNNKEL (reference sequence). The CDR3 consists of 15 residues.